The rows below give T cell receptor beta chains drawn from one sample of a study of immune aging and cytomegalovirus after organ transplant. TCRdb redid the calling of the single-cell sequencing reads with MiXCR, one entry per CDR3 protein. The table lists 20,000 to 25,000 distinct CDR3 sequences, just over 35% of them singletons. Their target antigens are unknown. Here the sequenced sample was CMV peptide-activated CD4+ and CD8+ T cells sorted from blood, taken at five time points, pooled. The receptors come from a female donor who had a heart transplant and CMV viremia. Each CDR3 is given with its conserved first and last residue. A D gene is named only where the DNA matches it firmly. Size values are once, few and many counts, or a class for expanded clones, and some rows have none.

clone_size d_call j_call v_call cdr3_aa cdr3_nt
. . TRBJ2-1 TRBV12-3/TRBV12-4 CASSLGVQSNEQFF TGTGCCAGCAGTCTAGGGGTGCAGAGTAATGAGCAGTTCTTC
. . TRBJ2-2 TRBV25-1 CASSEPGALNTGELFF TGTGCCAGCAGTGAACCCGGGGCCTTGAACACCGGGGAGCTGTTTTTT
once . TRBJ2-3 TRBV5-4 CASSSPGAVTDTQYF TGTGCCAGCAGCTCTCCGGGGGCAGTAACAGATACGCAGTATTTT
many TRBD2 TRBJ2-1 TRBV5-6 CASSSQREGAYNEQFF TGTGCCAGCAGCTCCCAGCGGGAAGGGGCCTACAATGAGCAGTTCTTC
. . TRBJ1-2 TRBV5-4 CASSTGRGNYGYTF TGTGCCAGCAGCACGGGACGGGGTAACTATGGCTACACCTTC
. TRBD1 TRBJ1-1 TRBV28 CASRLVSGGAVEAFF TGTGCCAGCAGACTTGTTTCAGGGGGCGCGGTTGAAGCTTTCTTT
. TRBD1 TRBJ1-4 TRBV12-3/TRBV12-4 CASSSSRTGPNEKLFF TGTGCCAGCAGTTCCTCTAGGACAGGGCCTAATGAAAAACTGTTTTTT
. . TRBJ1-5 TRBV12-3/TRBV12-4 CASSAGSVQPQHF TGTGCCAGCAGTGCAGGGTCAGTTCAGCCCCAGCATTTT
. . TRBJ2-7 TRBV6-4 CASSEVAGYEQYF TGTGCCAGCAGTGAGGTAGCTGGCTACGAGCAGTACTTC
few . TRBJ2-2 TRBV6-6 CASRGTRFNTGELFF TGTGCCAGCAGGGGTACTAGATTCAACACCGGGGAGCTGTTTTTT
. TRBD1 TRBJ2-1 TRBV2 CASGDPRDRVYNEQFF TGTGCCAGCGGCGACCCTCGGGACAGGGTCTACAATGAGCAGTTCTTC
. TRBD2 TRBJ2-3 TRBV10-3 CASKPDSGRASDTQYF TGTGCCTCGAAACCGGATAGCGGGAGGGCCTCAGATACGCAGTATTTT
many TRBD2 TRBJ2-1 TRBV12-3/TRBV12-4 CASSFITSGPYNEQFF TGTGCCAGCAGCTTCATTACTAGCGGCCCCTACAATGAGCAGTTCTTC
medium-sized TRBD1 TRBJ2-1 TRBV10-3 CASETGGLYNEQFF TGTGCCAGCGAGACAGGGGGTTTATACAATGAGCAGTTCTTC
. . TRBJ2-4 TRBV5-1 CASSLTGRSAKNIQYF TGCGCCAGCAGCCTAACAGGGCGCTCGGCCAAAAACATTCAGTACTTC
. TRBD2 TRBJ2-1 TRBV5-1 CASRFSGSLYNEQSF TGCGCCAGCAGATTTAGCGGGAGCCTTTACAATGAGCAGTCCTTC
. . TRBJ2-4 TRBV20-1 CSARGQELTKNIQYF TGCAGTGCTAGAGGACAGGAGTTGACCAAAAACATTCAGTACTTC
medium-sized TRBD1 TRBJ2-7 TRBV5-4 CASSGRDRGSYEQYF TGTGCCAGCAGCGGCCGGGACAGGGGCTCCTACGAGCAGTACTTC